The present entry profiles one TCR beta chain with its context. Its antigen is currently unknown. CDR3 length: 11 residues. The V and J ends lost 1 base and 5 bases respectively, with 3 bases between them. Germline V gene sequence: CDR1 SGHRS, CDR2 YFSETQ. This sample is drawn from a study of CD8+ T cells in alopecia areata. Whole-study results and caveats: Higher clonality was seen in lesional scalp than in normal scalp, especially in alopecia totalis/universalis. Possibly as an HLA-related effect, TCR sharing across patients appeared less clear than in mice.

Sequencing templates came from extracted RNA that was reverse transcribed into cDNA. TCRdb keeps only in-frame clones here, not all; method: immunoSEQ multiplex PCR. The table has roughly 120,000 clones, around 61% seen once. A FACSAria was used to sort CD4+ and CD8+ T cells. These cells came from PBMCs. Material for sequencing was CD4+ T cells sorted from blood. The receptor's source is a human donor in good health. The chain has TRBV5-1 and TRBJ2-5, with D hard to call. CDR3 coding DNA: TGCGCCAGCAGCTTGCGGGAGACCCAGTACTTC. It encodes CASSLRETQYF.